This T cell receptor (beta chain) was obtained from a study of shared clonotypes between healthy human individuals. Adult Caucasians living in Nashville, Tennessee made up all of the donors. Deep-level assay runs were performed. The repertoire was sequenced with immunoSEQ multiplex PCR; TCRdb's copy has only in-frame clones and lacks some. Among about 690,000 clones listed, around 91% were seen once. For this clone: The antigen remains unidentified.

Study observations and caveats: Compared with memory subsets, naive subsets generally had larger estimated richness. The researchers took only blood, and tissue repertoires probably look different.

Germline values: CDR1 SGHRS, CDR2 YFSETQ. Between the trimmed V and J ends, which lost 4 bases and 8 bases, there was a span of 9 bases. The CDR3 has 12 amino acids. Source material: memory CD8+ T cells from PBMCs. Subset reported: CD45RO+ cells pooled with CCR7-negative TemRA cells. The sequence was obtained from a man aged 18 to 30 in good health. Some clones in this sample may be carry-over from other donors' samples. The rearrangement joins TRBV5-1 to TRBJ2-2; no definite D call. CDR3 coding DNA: TGCGCCAGCAGCCGACTTGAAGGGGAGCTGTTTTTT. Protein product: CASSRLEGELFF.